This T cell receptor (beta chain) is drawn from a study of blood T cells in healthy people across ages. Study-wide results and limits: Significant beta diversity loss was already apparent by age roughly 40, declining roughly linearly.

With regard to this clonotype: Antigen: not known. At one of its ends the junction is not consistent with the germline gene, which may arise from a read error.

Per the germline V gene, CDR1 is SGHRS and CDR2 is YFSETQ. The CDR3 covers 13 residues. Together with a sample-barcoded 5' primer, a J-beta primer mix was included in a second PCR lasting roughly 6 to 12 cycles. TCRdb re-called the 5' RACE reads with MiXCR, one entry per CDR3 protein. The sample has roughly 1,300,000 distinct CDR3 sequences, approximately 59% seen once; the top ten hold about 6.3%. The TCR sequence derives from a man younger than 30 in good health. The chain carries TRBV5-1 and TRBJ1-4; no clear D. Source material: blood. The DNA for the CDR3 is TGCGCCAGCAGCTTGGACGGTAATAAAAAACTGTTTTTT. It codes for CASSLDGNKKLFF.